The T cell receptor beta chain under discussion was sequenced for a study of T cell responses to AZD1222 COVID-19 vaccine. General study points: Donors, mostly white British, included more females; clonal diversity was possibly underestimated. Nearly half of spike-specific TCRs reportedly target unmutated variant regions. Dominant at 160-218 and 743-854, vaccine-associated CD4 TCRs also spanned spike. Spike-specific TCR repertoires showed rising breadth and depth after two AZD1222 doses.

CDR3 length equals 17 residues. Germline CDR1 SGHVS, CDR2 FNYEAQ. Repertoires were generated with immunoSEQ multiplex PCR, while TCRdb's copy carries only in-frame clones and drops some. The sample lists about 150,000 clones, about 91% occurring once. As concerns this clone: What it recognizes is unknown. An end of the junction does not agree with germline; a read error may underlie this.

The material was peripheral blood, obtained on day 0 of AZD1222 vaccination. This clonotype was sampled from an adult in good health. The chain uses TRBV7-6 and TRBJ1-2, with D possibly TRBD1 on 5 matching bases. The CDR3 loop reads CAGSLGWDPLRGYGYTF. Written as DNA, the CDR3 is TGTGCCGGCAGCTTAGGGTGGGACCCCCTCCGTGGGTATGGCTACACCTTC.